This is a list of T cell receptor beta chains from one sample in a study of beta chain features in type 1 diabetes. Generated by immunoSEQ multiplex PCR, the TCRdb table keeps only in-frame clones and is missing some. This repertoire shows a few hundred thousand clones, about a sixth found once; its top ten account for 0.065% to 0.1%. Sample: naive CD4+ T cells from blood. These receptors were taken from a man younger than 45 with type 1 diabetes. The conserved cysteine and the conserved F or W are not part of the CDR3 here. Clone size is shown for a subset of rows, as once, few, many or a class of expanded clone.

J gene,V gene,clone size,CDR3 protein
TRBJ2-7,TRBV14,few,ASSQGRYEQY
TRBJ1-2,TRBV20-1,few,SASSGDGYT
TRBJ2-3,TRBV11-1,.,ASSLKGDTQY
TRBJ1-1,TRBV30,few,AWAVGTEAF
TRBJ1-2,TRBV4-3,few,ASSQDLRSGGYT
TRBJ2-1,TRBV27,.,ASSKRGDSYNEQF
TRBJ2-3,TRBV5-4,.,ASSLRAGAADTQY
TRBJ2-3,TRBV6-1,.,ASSRESTDTQY
TRBJ2-3,TRBV7-3,.,ASSLTEVTQY
TRBJ1-4,TRBV28,.,ASSFPAVWDEKLF
TRBJ1-2,TRBV11-2,few,ASSLAWKVDGYT
TRBJ2-3,TRBV5-1,.,ASSDGRSTDTQY
TRBJ2-2,TRBV5-4,.,ASSGSGSLDTGELF
TRBJ2-7,TRBV30,.,AWKGVAGGYEQY
TRBJ1-5,TRBV9,few,ASSVGDSYQPQH
TRBJ2-7,TRBV18,few,ASSPASGSSYEQY
TRBJ2-1,TRBV7-3,few,ASSLRLAGNEQF
TRBJ2-5,TRBV19,.,ASRAQETQY
TRBJ2-3,TRBV29-1,few,SAEGGPTDTQY
TRBJ2-3,TRBV5-4,.,ASSFTDTQY
TRBJ1-2,TRBV18,few,ASSTDRSSVAD
TRBJ1-2,TRBV29-1,few,SANRGLHGYT
TRBJ2-5,TRBV6-5,.,ASSSQETQY
TRBJ1-2,TRBV11-2,few,ASSPRQGANWGYT
TRBJ2-1,TRBV20-1,.,SARAEF
TRBJ1-1,TRBV15,.,ATSRDGPRNTEAF
TRBJ2-3,TRBV29-1,.,SVDTSPLSTDTQY
TRBJ2-2,TRBV29-1,.,SGGIPAGELF
TRBJ2-1,TRBV5-1,few,ASSLGLADYNEQF
TRBJ2-5,TRBV5-4,.,ASSSLAGETQY
TRBJ2-1,TRBV15,few,ATSRVRQGRNNEQF
TRBJ2-3,TRBV6-5,.,ASSYSDRTDTQY
TRBJ2-1,TRBV28,few,ASSLGTGNYPYNEQF
TRBJ2-2,TRBV29-1,few,SGQPGQNTGELF
TRBJ2-7,TRBV27,few,ASNRQGTYEQY
TRBJ2-5,TRBV29-1,few,SANREVGETQY
TRBJ2-7,TRBV7-9,few,ASSYRLDYEQY
TRBJ1-5,TRBV6-6,.,ASSYSSTNQPQH
TRBJ2-1,TRBV7-2,.,ASSLAASGSGYNEQF
TRBJ2-1,TRBV29-1,few,SVLLAGAYNEQF
TRBJ2-7,TRBV9,.,ASSEGTSNAQY
TRBJ2-1,TRBV9,few,ASNRASSYNEQF
TRBJ2-3,TRBV28,once,ASSLFLVDTQY
TRBJ2-5,TRBV4-1,.,ASSQAAGTSGRDQETQY
TRBJ2-5,TRBV29-1,few,SSRADSFQETQY